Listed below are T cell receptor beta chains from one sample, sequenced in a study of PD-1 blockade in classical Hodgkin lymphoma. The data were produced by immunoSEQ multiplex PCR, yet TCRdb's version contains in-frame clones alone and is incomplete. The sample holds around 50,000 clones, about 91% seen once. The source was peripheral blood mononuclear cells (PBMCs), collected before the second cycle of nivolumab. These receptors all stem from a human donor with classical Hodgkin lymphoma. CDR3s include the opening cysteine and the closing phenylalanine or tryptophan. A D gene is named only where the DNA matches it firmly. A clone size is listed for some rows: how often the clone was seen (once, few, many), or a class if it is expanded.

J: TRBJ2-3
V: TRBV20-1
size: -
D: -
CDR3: CSARWGDTQYF
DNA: TGCAGTGCTAGATGGGGGGATACGCAGTATTTT

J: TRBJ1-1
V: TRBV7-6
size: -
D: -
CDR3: CASSQSPGRTEAFF
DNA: TGTGCCAGCAGCCAAAGTCCGGGTAGGACTGAAGCTTTCTTT

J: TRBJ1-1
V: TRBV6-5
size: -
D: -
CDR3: CASSYTGTPSRGGAFF
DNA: TGTGCCAGCAGTTACACAGGGACTCCATCCCGGGGGGGGGCTTTCTTT

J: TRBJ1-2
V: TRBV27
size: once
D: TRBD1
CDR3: CASSPPWTGPFNYGYTF
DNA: TGTGCCAGCAGTCCCCCCTGGACAGGGCCTTTTAACTATGGCTACACCTTC

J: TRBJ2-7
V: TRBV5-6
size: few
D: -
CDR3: CASSPPEGTHSYEQYF
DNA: TGTGCCAGCAGCCCCCCCGAGGGGACCCATTCCTACGAGCAGTACTTC

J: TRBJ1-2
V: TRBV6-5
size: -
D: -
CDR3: CASSYGGSGGYTF
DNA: TGTGCCAGCAGTTACGGGGGGTCTGGTGGCTACACCTTC

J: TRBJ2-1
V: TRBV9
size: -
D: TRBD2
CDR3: CASSVLAGAAEQFF
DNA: TGTGCCAGCAGCGTACTAGCGGGAGCGGCTGAGCAGTTCTTC

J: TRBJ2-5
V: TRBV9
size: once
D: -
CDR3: CASSVAEGALQETQYF
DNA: TGTGCCAGCAGCGTAGCCGAGGGAGCACTCCAAGAGACCCAGTACTTC

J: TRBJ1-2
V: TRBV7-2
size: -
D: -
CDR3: CASSKTPGTHASGYTF
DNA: TGTGCCAGCAGCAAAACCCCCGGGACGCACGCCTCGGGCTACACCTTC

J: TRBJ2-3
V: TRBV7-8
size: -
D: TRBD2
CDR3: CASSSGLAGPDTQYF
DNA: TGTGCCAGCAGCTCGGGACTAGCGGGACCGGATACGCAGTATTTT

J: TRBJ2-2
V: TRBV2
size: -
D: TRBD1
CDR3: CASSVLRTGPLNTGELFF
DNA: TGTGCCAGCAGCGTCCTTCGGACAGGGCCACTGAACACCGGGGAGCTGTTTTTT

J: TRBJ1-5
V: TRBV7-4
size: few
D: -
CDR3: CASSFRVIGNQPQHF
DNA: TGTGCCAGCAGCTTCAGGGTCATAGGCAATCAGCCCCAGCATTTT

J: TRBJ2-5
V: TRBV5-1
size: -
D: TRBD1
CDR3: CASSLSTGKETQYF
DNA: TGCGCCAGCAGCTTATCGACAGGGAAGGAGACCCAGTACTTC

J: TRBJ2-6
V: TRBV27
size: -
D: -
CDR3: CASTFSGANVLTF
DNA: TGTGCCAGCACCTTCTCTGGGGCCAACGTCCTGACTTTC

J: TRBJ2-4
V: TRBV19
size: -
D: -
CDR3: CASSIVPWGAENIQYF
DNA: TGTGCCAGTAGTATAGTGCCTTGGGGGGCAGAAAACATTCAGTACTTC

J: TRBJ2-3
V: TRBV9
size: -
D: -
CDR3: CASSPEWGTQYF
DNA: TGTGCCAGCAGCCCTGAGTGGGGTACGCAGTATTTT

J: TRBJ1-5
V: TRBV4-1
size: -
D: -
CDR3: CASSHALRDQPQHF
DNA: TGCGCCAGCAGCCACGCCCTGAGGGATCAGCCCCAGCATTTT

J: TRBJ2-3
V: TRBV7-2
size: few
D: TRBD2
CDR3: CASSLGWASGGFTDTQYF
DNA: TGTGCCAGCAGCTTAGGGTGGGCTAGCGGGGGTTTCACAGATACGCAGTATTTT

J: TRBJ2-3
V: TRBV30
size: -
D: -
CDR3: CAWRLVDTQYF
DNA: TGTGCCTGGAGGTTAGTGGATACGCAGTATTTT

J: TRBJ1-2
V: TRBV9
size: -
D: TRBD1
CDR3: CASSVEDRGPEGNYGYTF
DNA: TGTGCCAGCAGCGTAGAGGACAGGGGGCCAGAAGGTAACTATGGCTACACCTTC

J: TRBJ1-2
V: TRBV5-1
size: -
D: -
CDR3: CASSFTTNYGYTF
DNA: TGCGCCAGCAGCTTTACGACAAACTATGGCTACACCTTC

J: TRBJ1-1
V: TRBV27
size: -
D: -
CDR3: CASSYRDPFPMNTEAFF
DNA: TGTGCCAGCAGTTACCGGGACCCGTTCCCTATGAACACTGAAGCTTTCTTT

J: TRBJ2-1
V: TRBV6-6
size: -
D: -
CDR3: CASKVGSPAYNEQFF
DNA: TGTGCAAGTAAAGTGGGGAGCCCGGCCTACAATGAGCAGTTCTTC

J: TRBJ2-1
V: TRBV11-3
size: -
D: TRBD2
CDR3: CASSLDGLAGVDEQFF
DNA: TGTGCCAGCAGCTTAGATGGGCTAGCGGGGGTTGATGAGCAGTTCTTC

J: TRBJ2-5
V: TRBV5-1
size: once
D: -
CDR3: CASSLYREGEQYF
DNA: TGCGCCAGCAGCTTATACAGGGAGGGTGAGCAGTACTTC

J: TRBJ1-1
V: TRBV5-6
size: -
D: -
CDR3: CASSYWGNTEAFF
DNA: TGTGCCAGCAGCTATTGGGGGAACACTGAAGCTTTCTTT

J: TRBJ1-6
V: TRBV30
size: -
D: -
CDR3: CAWIPTVAKDSPLHF
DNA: TGTGCCTGGATTCCGACAGTTGCGAAAGATTCACCCCTCCACTTT

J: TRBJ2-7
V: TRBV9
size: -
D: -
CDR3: CASSVGQRSYEQYF
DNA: TGTGCCAGCAGCGTAGGGCAGCGATCCTACGAGCAGTACTTC

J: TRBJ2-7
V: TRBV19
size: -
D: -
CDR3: CASSPGLFYEQYF
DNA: TGTGCCAGTAGCCCGGGACTGTTCTACGAGCAGTACTTC

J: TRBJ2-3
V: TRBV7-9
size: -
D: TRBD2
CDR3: CASSLGRLAGVDTQYF
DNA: TGTGCCAGCAGCTTAGGTCGGCTAGCGGGGGTAGATACGCAGTATTTT

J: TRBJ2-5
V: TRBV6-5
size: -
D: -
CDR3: CASSYSRETQYF
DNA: TGTGCCAGCAGTTACTCGCGGGAGACCCAGTACTTC

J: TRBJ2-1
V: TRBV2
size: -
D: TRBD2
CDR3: CASRSGRAGGNEQFF
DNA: TGTGCCAGCAGGAGCGGGAGGGCCGGTGGCAATGAGCAGTTCTTC